Shown below are 14 T cell receptor beta chains from a single sample sequenced in a study of cytomegalovirus exposure and HLA in healthy donors. 60 Vbeta and 13 Jbeta primers were used in PCR. Only in-frame clones appear in the TCRdb table, and some are missing; sequencing was by immunoSEQ multiplex PCR. The table shows roughly 190,000 clones, with 60% to 80% occurring only once. Material for sequencing was PBMCs. These receptors all come from a woman in her thirties in good health and CMV-seropositive.

For this clone: A junction boundary mismatches the germline segment, possibly from a read error. This rearrangement joins TRBV7-6 to TRBJ2-5, with TRBD2 matching over 7 bases. Germline V lookup: CDR1 SGHVS, CDR2 FNYEAQ. There are 14 residues in the CDR3. CDR3 amino acids: CASSLGGGREAQYF. The CDR3 DNA reads as TGTGCCAGCAGCTTGGGCGGGGGAAGAGAGGCCCAGTACTTC.

About this clone: Other DNA sequences in this specimen translate into the identical CDR3. V and J are TRBV5-1 and TRBJ2-1; maybe TRBD2 (6 bases). V shed 2 bases and J shed 2 bases, with 8 bases lying between them. This CDR3 has 14 amino acids. In germline, CDR1 is SGHRS, CDR2 YFSETQ. In DNA form, the CDR3 reads TGCGCCAGCAGCTTTAGCGGAGCCTACAATGAGCAGTTCTTC. The encoded protein is CASSFSGAYNEQFF.

The chain employs TRBV6-1 and TRBJ2-7; 8 bases align to TRBD2. The germline CDR1 and CDR2 sequences are MNHNS and SASEGT. There are 15 residues in the CDR3. V shed 2 bases, J shed 5 bases, and the junction held 8 bases outside the gene matches. The DNA of the CDR3 is TGTGCCAGCAGTGAAAGGTCGGGAGGGCCAGACGAGCAGTACTTC. As protein: CASSERSGGPDEQYF.

This clone was seen a few times. V and J are TRBV5-6 and TRBJ2-7; 9 bases match TRBD1. CDR3 length: 15 amino acids. The V and J ends lost 0 bases and 0 bases, in that order; junction bases with no gene match: 1. Germline loops: CDR1 SGHDT, CDR2 YYEEEE. CDR3 amino acids: CASSLEGQGSYEQYF. DNA for the CDR3: TGTGCCAGCAGCTTGGAGGGACAGGGCTCCTACGAGCAGTACTTC.

The chain carries TRBV29-1 and TRBJ1-4; weak D call: TRBD1 (5 bases). The CDR3 is made up of 13 amino acids. CDR1 is SQVTM, CDR2 ANQGSEA, per germline. V lost 6 bases, J lost 5 bases, and 13 bases lay in between. In DNA, the CDR3 is TGCAGCGTGAGACAGAGATTCAATGAAAAACTGTTTTTT. This codes for CSVRQRFNEKLFF.

The chain employs TRBV6-1 and TRBJ1-6; tentative D call: TRBD1 (6 bases). The V and J ends lost 8 bases and 7 bases respectively, with 18 bases between them. CDR3 length: 15 residues. Germline-derived CDR1 and CDR2 are MNHNS and SASEGT. The CDR3 nucleotides read TGTGCCAGCTCTGGATGGACAGTTCCGAATTCACCCCTCCACTTT. It yields the protein CASSGWTVPNSPLHF.

J is TRBJ2-1 and V is TRBV2; 12 nucleotides align to TRBD2. The germline CDR1 and CDR2 sequences are SNHLY and FYNNEI. The trim removed 5 bases at V and 2 bases at J, leaving 1 base unmatched. CDR3 length equals 15 residues. The CDR3 is CASSTSGRTYNEQFF. The CDR3 nucleotides read TGTGCCAGCAGTACTAGCGGGAGGACCTACAATGAGCAGTTCTTC.

The chain employs TRBV10-1 and TRBJ1-2; 7 nucleotides match TRBD1. Germline V CDR1 and CDR2: WNHNN, SYGVQD (reference sequence). This CDR3 spans 13 amino acids. The V gene end was trimmed by 5 bases and the J gene end by 2 bases; junction bases not matched to a gene: 2. The CDR3 bases are TGCGCCAGCAGTATACAGGGGAACTATGGCTACACCTTC. This gives the protein CASSIQGNYGYTF.

The chain couples TRBV6-1 to TRBJ2-1; 14 nucleotides agree with TRBD2. The germline gives CDR1 MNHNS, CDR2 SASEGT. The CDR3 is 15 residues long. The V and J ends lost 5 bases and 7 bases, in that order; junction bases with no gene match: 4. DNA of the CDR3: TGTGCCAGCAGTTTTGGGACTAGCGGGAGAAATGAGCAGTTCTTC. Translation gives CASSFGTSGRNEQFF.

The chain combines TRBV5-1 with TRBJ2-1; 12 nucleotides align to TRBD2. The CDR3 is made up of 15 amino acids. CDR1 is SGHRS and CDR2 is YFSETQ in the germline V gene. V lost 4 bases and J lost 4; bases outside the gene matches: 3. DNA for the CDR3: TGCGCCAGCAGCGTGGGACTAGCGGGTTACAATGAGCAGTTCTTC. It specifies CASSVGLAGYNEQFF.

For this clone: In the same sample, other DNA sequences code for this CDR3. The genes are TRBV10-3 and TRBJ2-3; D remains ambiguous. Germline lookup yields CDR1 ENHRY and CDR2 SYGVKD. The ends were cut back, 0 bases at V and 6 bases at J, with 4 bases in the middle. This CDR3 is 12 amino acids long. The CDR3 nucleotides read TGTGCCATCAGTGAGTCGGAGGATACGCAGTATTTT. It is translated as CAISESEDTQYF.

In its sample, this clone was seen a few times. The junction differs from germline at one of its ends, possibly a read error. The chain employs TRBV2 and TRBJ2-1; possible D gene TRBD1, 5 bases. The CDR3 sequence is 13 residues long. In germline, CDR1 is SNHLY, CDR2 FYNNEI. The CDR3 nucleotides are TGTGCCAGCAGGGAAGGGGTGGCGGATGAGCAGTTCTTC. Protein product: CASREGVADEQFF. The whole variable domain, remainder taken from reference TRBV2 and TRBJ2-1, is EPEVTQTPSHQVTQMGQEVILRCVPISNHLYFYWYRQILGQKVEFLVSFYNNEISEKSEIFDDQFSVERPDGSNFTLKIRSTKLEDSAMYFCASREGVADEQFFGPGTRLTVL.

This clone was observed a few times. The rearrangement links TRBV12-5 to TRBJ2-2, with 7 nucleotides matching TRBD1. With V trimmed by 2 bases and J by 4 bases, 4 bases remained unmatched. Germline V gene data show CDR1 as LGHNT and CDR2 as FRNRAP. CDR3 length: 15 residues. This CDR3 reads CASGLNRGGTGELFF. In DNA, the CDR3 is TGTGCTAGTGGTTTGAACAGGGGCGGCACCGGGGAGCTGTTTTTT.

The chain is built from TRBV28 and TRBJ2-7; 8 bases match TRBD2. The trim removed 5 bases at V and 2 bases at J, leaving 5 bases unmatched. This CDR3 region has 14 residues. The germline CDR1 and CDR2 sequences are MDHEN and SYDVKM. CDR3 amino acids: CASSLAGVPYEQYF. CDR3 sequence (DNA): TGTGCCAGCAGTCTAGCGGGTGTTCCCTACGAGCAGTACTTC. Full variable domain (remainder filled in from reference TRBV28 and TRBJ2-7): DVKVTQSSRYLVKRTGEKVFLECVQDMDHENMFWYRQDPGLGLRLIYFSYDVKMKEKGDIPEGYSVSREKKERFSLILESASTNQTSMYLCASSLAGVPYEQYFGPGTRLTVT.